These 9 T cell receptor beta chains were all obtained from the same sample, sequenced in a study of blood T cell repertoires in COVID-19. The data were produced by immunoSEQ multiplex PCR, yet TCRdb's version contains in-frame clones alone and is incomplete. The sample gives about 82,000 clones, 80% of which show up once; about 11% is in the top ten. The sequenced sample was peripheral blood. The receptor set was obtained from a woman between 40 and 50 years old with active or convalescent COVID-19.

This clone was counted a few times. The rearrangement uses TRBV30 and TRBJ2-3; TRBD2 matches at 8 bases. Trimming took 3 bases from V and 2 from J; bases not matched to a gene: 7. The CDR3 spans 15 residues. The germline CDR1 and CDR2 sequences are GTSNPN and SVGIG (reference sequence). The CDR3, as DNA: TGTGCCTGGAGGCGGGGGGCTTTTTCCACAGATACGCAGTATTTT. Protein: CAWRRGAFSTDTQYF.

The CDR3 DNA is TGCGCCAGCAGACCTAGCGGGGCCGGGGCCGGGGAGCTGTTTTTT. The encoded protein is CASRPSGAGAGELFF. The V gene is TRBV5-1, the J gene TRBJ2-2; TRBD2 aligns across 9 bases. CDR1 and CDR2 from the germline V gene are SGHRS and YFSETQ. J was trimmed by 6 bases and V by 5 bases; bases with no gene match: 8. The CDR3 contains 15 residues.

V is TRBV6-5 and J is TRBJ1-4; D unclear. CDR1 and CDR2 (germline): MNHEY, SVGAGI. V was trimmed by 6 bases and J by 7 bases, leaving 18 bases between them. The CDR3 is 15 amino acids. The CDR3 nucleotides read TGTGCCAGCAGCCCCCCGACCGGGGATAGTGAAAAACTGTTTTTT. Protein: CASSPPTGDSEKLFF.

The chain has TRBV19 and TRBJ1-1; D possibly corresponds to TRBD1 (5 bases). The V gene's germline CDR1 is LNHDA and CDR2 SQIVND (reference sequence). The germline V and J ends were trimmed by 4 bases and 3 bases, with 9 bases remaining between them. This CDR3 is built from 13 residues. The CDR3 coding sequence is TGTGCCAGTAGTAGTGTCAGGGACACTGAAGCTTTCTTT. Amino acids: CASSSVRDTEAFF.

The rearrangement uses TRBV9 and TRBJ2-7, with D possibly TRBD1 on 6 matching bases. Per the germline V gene, CDR1 is SGDLS and CDR2 is YYNGEE. Trimming removed 0 bases from V and 0 bases from J, with 10 bases in between. This CDR3 contains 15 residues. The CDR3 reads CASSVEGGSSYEQYF. Here the CDR3 DNA reads TGTGCCAGCAGCGTAGAAGGGGGAAGCTCCTACGAGCAGTACTTC.

This clone came up once. This chain uses TRBV6-6 with TRBJ1-1; 8 nucleotides line up with TRBD1. Germline CDR1 reads MNHNY; CDR2 reads SVGAGI (reference sequence). The CDR3 has 14 residues. Germline trimming cut 8 bases from V and 6 bases from J; bases unmatched to any gene: 11. This CDR3 is CASRHRGDSPEAFF. DNA of the CDR3: TGTGCCAGCCGACACAGGGGGGACTCGCCTGAAGCTTTCTTT.

V usage is TRBV10-2 and J usage is TRBJ1-4; TRBD1 matches 8 bases. The length of the CDR3 is 13 residues. V trimming: 6 bases; J trimming: 8 bases; junction bases outside the gene matches: 5. Per germline, CDR1 WSHSY and CDR2 SAAADI. The CDR3 DNA sequence: TGCGCCAGCAGCCCAGGGGGCCACGAAAAACTGTTTTTT. Protein: CASSPGGHEKLFF.

This chain joins TRBV5-1 and TRBJ2-4, with 12 bases aligning to TRBD2. V was pared by 0 bases and J by 0 bases, with 16 bases of the junction left unmatched. The germline CDR1 and CDR2 sequences are SGHRS and YFSETQ. The CDR3 is 22 residues long. CDR3 nucleotide sequence: TGCGCCAGCAGCTTGGGTGTCCGTCCGGGACTAGCGGGTTCCTTAGCCAAAAACATTCAGTACTTC. It encodes CASSLGVRPGLAGSLAKNIQYF.

The rearrangement links TRBV3-1 (or the pseudogene TRBV3-2) to TRBJ2-4, with TRBD2 matching over 11 bases. J was trimmed by 4 bases and V by 1 base; bases with no gene match: 6. Germline assignment: CDR1 LGHDT and CDR2 YNNKEL (reference sequence). The length of the CDR3 is 17 residues. The CDR3 region has the DNA TGTGCCAGCAGCCAAGCTTTAGCGGGAGGGCCGAAAAACATTCAGTACTTC. Translation: CASSQALAGGPKNIQYF.